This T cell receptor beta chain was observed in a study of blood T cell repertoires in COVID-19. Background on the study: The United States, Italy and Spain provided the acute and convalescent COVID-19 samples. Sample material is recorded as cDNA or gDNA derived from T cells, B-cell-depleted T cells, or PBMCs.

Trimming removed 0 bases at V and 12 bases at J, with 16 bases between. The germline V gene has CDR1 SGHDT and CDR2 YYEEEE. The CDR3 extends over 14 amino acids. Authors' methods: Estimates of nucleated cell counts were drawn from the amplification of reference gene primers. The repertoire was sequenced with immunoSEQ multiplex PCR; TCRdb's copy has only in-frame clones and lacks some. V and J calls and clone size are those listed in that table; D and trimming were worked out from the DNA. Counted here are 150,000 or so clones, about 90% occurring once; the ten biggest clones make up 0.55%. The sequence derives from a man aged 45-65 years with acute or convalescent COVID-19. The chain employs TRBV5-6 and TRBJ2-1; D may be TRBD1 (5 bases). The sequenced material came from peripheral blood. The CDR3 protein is CASSLDASLQAQFF. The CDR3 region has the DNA TGTGCCAGCAGCTTGGATGCCAGTTTACAGGCGCAGTTCTTC.